This is a list of T cell receptor beta chains from one sample in a study of blood T cell repertoires in COVID-19. Some clones are missing from TCRdb's copy, which holds only in-frame ones; the method was immunoSEQ multiplex PCR. The sample holds about 160,000 clones, 78% seen once. Material: peripheral blood. These receptors were collected from a woman over 75 with acute or convalescent COVID-19. Each CDR3 is given with its conserved first and last residue. Each record gives: D gene, J gene, CDR3 length, V gene, CDR3 protein. D genes are given only for firm matches.

.,TRBJ1-4,14,TRBV2,CASSQTRGREKLFF
TRBD2,TRBJ2-1,16,TRBV5-1,CASSWTSGNSYNEQFF
.,TRBJ1-1,12,TRBV27,CASSFNRFGAFF
TRBD2,TRBJ2-7,14,TRBV28,CASSPPSGSYEQYF
.,TRBJ2-7,15,TRBV19,CASSILVDRTYEQYF
TRBD1,TRBJ1-2,15,TRBV15,CATSLGQGANYGYTF
.,TRBJ1-1,13,TRBV29-1,CSVEEGGGTEAFF
.,TRBJ1-1,13,TRBV7-2,CASSLDRPREAFF
.,TRBJ2-2,14,TRBV10-1,CASSGQTNTGELFF
TRBD1,TRBJ1-1,16,TRBV5-5,CASSLPSTGGFAMAFF
.,TRBJ1-4,14,TRBV7-9,CASSPQSTNEKLFF
.,TRBJ2-1,14,TRBV2,CASSEYTSYNEQFF
TRBD2,TRBJ2-1,22,TRBV6-1,CASSERGIGGLAGVRSYNEQFF
.,TRBJ1-1,13,TRBV7-2,CASSFSGSPETFF
TRBD2,TRBJ2-3,13,TRBV10-2,CASTGLAGDTQYF
.,TRBJ1-2,13,TRBV18,CASSPSQEDGYTF
.,TRBJ2-1,13,TRBV29-1,CSVDRSSYNEQFF
TRBD1,TRBJ1-5,15,TRBV28,CASRSTGGVGQPQHF
TRBD1,TRBJ1-1,14,TRBV3-1/TRBV3-2,CASSLPDRDTEAFF
TRBD1,TRBJ1-2,15,TRBV5-8,CASSTRQGGRGGYTF
.,TRBJ2-1,14,TRBV5-1,CASSLGGSYNEQFF
.,TRBJ1-5,13,TRBV12-3/TRBV12-4,CASSLTAHQPQHF
.,TRBJ1-1,16,TRBV7-6,CASSRGGTVGRTEAFF
.,TRBJ2-1,13,TRBV12-3/TRBV12-4,CASSINYYNEQFF
.,TRBJ1-6,15,TRBV11-2,CASSLVGQTNSPLHF
.,TRBJ2-5,13,TRBV19,CASSMANQETQYF
.,TRBJ1-1,14,TRBV28,CASSLGGVNTEAFF
.,TRBJ1-2,14,TRBV14,CASSLGLSLQGYTF
TRBD1,TRBJ2-2,18,TRBV18,CASSPFVSGQGNTGELFF
TRBD1,TRBJ1-1,12,TRBV11-2,CASSRQGTEAFF
TRBD1,TRBJ1-1,13,TRBV30,CAWNGQGGTEAFF
.,TRBJ1-1,10,TRBV20-1,CSALGAEAFF
TRBD1,TRBJ2-6,16,TRBV2,CASRRTGPSGANVLTF
TRBD2,TRBJ2-3,17,TRBV20-1,CSASGGPRGRGTDTQYF
TRBD1,TRBJ2-5,15,TRBV7-9,CASSSRQGEWETQYF
TRBD1,TRBJ1-4,14,TRBV6-2/TRBV6-3,CASSRQGAEEKLFF
TRBD1,TRBJ1-2,17,TRBV11-2,CASSAPGTGGVRGSYTF
.,TRBJ2-7,12,TRBV11-1,CASSLGGGEQYF
TRBD1,TRBJ1-4,16,TRBV5-4,CASSSRQGPSGEKLFF
TRBD1,TRBJ2-5,16,TRBV15,CATSRDLQGAQETQYF